This TCR beta chain was found in a study of blood T cell repertoires in COVID-19. In the authors' workflow: Quantification of nucleated cells was approximated via reference gene primer amplification. Assay used: immunoSEQ multiplex PCR; TCRdb lists only in-frame clones, some missing. V and J calls and clone size follow that table, whereas D and trimming were derived from the DNA. The table includes 150,000 or so clones, 93% detected once. Recruited during active infection, patients (from Seattle) were subsequently followed longitudinally. This sequence originates from a woman aged 55-75 years with COVID-19, enrolled during active disease. The sample comprised peripheral blood.

The chain's CDR3 is CAIRETGGARYEQYF. DNA of the CDR3: TGTGCCATCAGGGAGACAGGGGGCGCTCGCTACGAGCAGTACTTC. The chain has TRBV10-3 and TRBJ2-7, with TRBD1 matching 10 bases. The length of the CDR3 is 15 residues. Germline V gene lookup returns CDR1 ENHRY and CDR2 SYGVKD. V gave up 6 bases and J gave up 3 bases; unmatched junction bases: 8.